This T cell receptor beta chain comes out of a study of beta chain features in type 1 diabetes. Study outcomes and limitations: The study left unresolved whether HLA type influences TCRB rearrangement. For patients, the naive, central memory and Treg TCRB repertoires appeared more alike than for healthy donors. The study found moderately but significantly shorter TCRB CDR3s in all four CD4+ subsets of Type 1 diabetes patients.

CDR3 length equals 13 residues. Germline V gives CDR1 SGHAT, CDR2 FQNNGV. The V end lost 3 bases, the J end lost 2 bases, and 7 bases lay between the germline ends. This clone has only a few counts. The antigen remains undetermined. Sorting of CD4+ naive, central memory, regulatory and stem cell-like memory cells was performed via CD45RO/CCR7/CD25/CD127/CD95/CD27. The study reverse transcribed the entire isolated RNA, so it sequenced expressed TCRB transcripts. For naive, central memory and regulatory T cell samples, reads averaged around 3.8 million. Libraries were prepared by immunoSEQ multiplex PCR; TCRdb keeps only in-frame clonotypes and omits some of them. The data hold fewer than 450,000 clones, with approximately 12% observed a single time.

Material: naive CD4+ T cells from blood. The clonotype was recovered from a woman under 30 with type 1 diabetes. This chain uses TRBV11-2 with TRBJ2-5; no clear D gene. The DNA for the CDR3 is TGTGCCAGCAGCTTGGCAGAACAAGAGACCCAGTACTTC. Its protein is CASSLAEQETQYF. The entire variable domain, with the rest obtained from reference TRBV11-2 and TRBJ2-5, is as follows: EAGVAQSPRYKIIEKRQSVAFWCNPISGHATLYWYQQILGQGPKLLIQFQNNGVVDDSQLPKDRFSAERLKGVDSTLKIQPAKLEDSAVYLCASSLAEQETQYFGPGTRLLVL.